This T cell receptor beta chain was recovered during a study of cytomegalovirus exposure and HLA in healthy donors (dated by TCRdb to between 2016 and 2019). For context, the study as a whole: According to an earlier analysis of a few hundred of the donors, about 190 million T cells yielded 90 million to 140 million unique TCR beta sequences and roughly 280 Gb of sequence data. In a later analysis, previously published TCR beta repertoires from roughly 710 donors were re-analyzed and high-resolution HLA genotyping was added so that TCR occurrence patterns could be studied. HLA typing covered class I and class II loci at four-digit resolution. Among roughly 370 genotyped donors of the cohort, an average of about 240,000 unique TCR beta nucleotide sequences were sequenced per donor, about a sixth of them non-productive. A later genetic analysis took genome-wide SNP genotypes for about 55% of the roughly 700 donors and used that subset as a discovery cohort. To predict cytomegalovirus infection status, the study combined high-throughput TCR immunosequencing, statistical association of individual TCRs with disease status, and machine learning. Every discovery cohort repertoire had been produced on one sequencing platform. Among the roughly 430 genotyped donors, under 90% belonged to the genetic ancestry cluster associated with self-reported Caucasian donors. Typing coverage varied by locus: roughly 620-630 donors for A, B, C, DRB1 and DQB1; approximately 520 for DQA1; around 570 for DPA1; fewer than 480 for DPB1. The aim of the study was to test whether cataloging public T cell receptors could identify signatures of past pathogen exposure. Donor age, sex, ethnicity and CMV serostatus were compiled alongside the repertoire data. In the later analysis, no new phenotypic data were used to find candidate immune exposures; instead, reliance was placed on TCR beta sequences and their occurrence across donors. Four to six DR-DQ haplotypes were handled as single units for association and clustering, since linkage in the cohort was strong. Along with the roughly 670-subject first cohort, a separate validation cohort of about 110 different subjects was used. The study used immunosequencing to profile the T cell repertoires of approximately 650 subjects and linked those repertoires to cytomegalovirus serostatus. About 300 gigabases of sequencing data and tens of millions of unique TCR sequences were included in an early release covering about 600 HLA-typed donors. To decide whether each TCR beta V gene segment behaved as functional or pseudogenic, an earlier analysis of approximately 590 of the donors relied on high-throughput TCR beta sequencing. Overall study outcomes, separate from this receptor: A few of the identified cytomegalovirus-associated TCR beta chains were confirmed in vitro to be specific for cytomegalovirus antigens. The study listed 164 TCR beta chains as associated with cytomegalovirus. A group of highly shared sequence variants was considered likely to be a technical artifact of the sequencing pipeline. A further reported finding was that TCR beta sequences accurately predicted the HLA-A and HLA-B alleles for most subjects in the first cohort. Most TCR sequences were seen in very few donors, while some public TCRs were found in many individuals. Strong co-occurrence of HLA alleles, especially DR and DQ, made assigning TCR associations to individual alleles difficult. Cytomegalovirus status was reported to be diagnosed by the classifier with high specificity and sensitivity in both the original and validation cohorts. Some IMGT-functional V segments, including TRBV6-2 and TRBV6-3, could not be told apart with the 87-base-pair reads, so those segments were excluded. According to a later analysis, TCR association rates differed among HLA loci, with DRB1 alleles showing the most associated TCRs and HLA-C alleles showing the fewest. Because some donors lacked HLA typing at each locus, the association tests relied only on the typed subset. Approximately 18 rarely observed V segments, including chromosome 9 orphons, were excluded from the earlier analysis of several hundred of the donors because counts were too low. In a later analysis, most CMV-associated TCR beta chains were found to appear HLA-restricted, with HLA associations seemingly driven largely by CMV exposure. Correlated functional status among segregating V segments might be attributable to linkage disequilibrium, but an unknown experimental factor could not be ruled out. In a later genetic analysis, fewer N-insertions in productive TCRs were reported among donors in an Asian-associated ancestry cluster than the roughly 640-donor mean. A later analysis reported that several top co-occurrence clusters appeared linked to parvovirus B19, influenza, CMV and Epstein-Barr virus. According to the authors, the approach could potentially be generalized to other disease states and immunological phenotypes. In a later genetic analysis, a missense DCLRE1C variant was associated with V-gene and J-gene trimming of TCR beta chains, and the association was replicated in an independent cohort. In this cohort, only TCR beta chains were sequenced, and detectable features were limited by the absence of alpha or paired-chain data. In a later analysis, HLA-associated TCR beta chains showed more clonal expansion and lower generation probabilities than non-associated chains that were equally common. Immune exposure information for the cohort was limited to CMV serostatus. At a false discovery rate of 0.05, a later analysis linked fewer than 20,000 TCR beta sequences to specific HLA alleles. Broadly in line with IMGT annotations, most TCR beta V segments showed up in productive rearrangements about 90% or about 30% of the time in an earlier analysis of several hundred of the donors. Roughly uniform sequencing depth across donors was assumed in presence/absence analyses, although this assumption may not hold.

V is cut by 0 bases and J by 7 bases, and the space between the germline ends is 10 bases. The CDR3 spans 15 residues, from the cysteine through the phenylalanine. Only the CDR3 region is kept as DNA, spanning 45 bases read in frame from base 1. Libraries were prepared through the immunoSEQ multiplex PCR assay. A mixture of 60 forward primers for TCR Vbeta segments and 13 reverse primers for TCR Jbeta segments was used in the multiplex PCR. A multiplex PCR assay on genomic DNA amplified the CDR3 region of rearranged TCR beta genes. The amplified TCR beta libraries were sequenced on the Illumina HiSeq System as 87-base-pair reads. In the paper's pipeline: Across the roughly 700 repertoires, a later analysis counted 80 million or so unique TCR beta chains, some 11 million of which were shared by at least two donors. To remove PCR and sequencing errors, raw reads were error-corrected and collapsed into unique sequences using a nearest-neighbor algorithm that merged closely related sequences. CDR3 sequences were aligned to IMGT reference sequences to assign V, D and J gene segments. For a sequence to be retained, a match of at least six nucleotides to both a V gene segment and a J gene segment was required. A rearrangement counted as productive if the CDR3 had no stop codons and remained in frame with V and J, and every other rearrangement counted as non-productive. Following IMGT convention, CDR3 was defined as the stretch from the second conserved V-encoded cysteine to the conserved J-encoded phenylalanine. Sequences without an unambiguous match to a single V gene segment were excluded from the earlier analysis of approximately 560 of the donors. In an earlier analysis of a few hundred of the donors, a V segment was called functional when productive rearrangements were above 56.7%, and segregating when the standard deviation between donors exceeded 5%. A statistical classification framework was developed to diagnose cytomegalovirus status using the catalog of TCR beta chain sequences. In a later analysis, V and J genes were assigned by comparing TCR nucleotide sequences against IMGT/GENE-DB human TR gene sequences. Using the TCRdist pipeline, a later analysis assigned CDR3 sequences along with most-parsimonious VDJ recombination scenarios. In a later analysis, each TCR beta chain was defined by its CDR3 amino acid sequence together with its V-gene family, and reads without a unique V-gene family were excluded. In a later analysis, fewer than 650 highly shared, low-generation-probability nucleotide sequences were removed to address suspected cross-contamination and a sequencing artifact. In a later analysis, a clonal expansion index was calculated for each public chain from normalized within-repertoire ranks of inferred template counts. In a later analysis, generation probabilities were computed with a VDJ recombination model fitted to out-of-frame rearrangements, and the resulting probabilities were checked against IGoR. In a later analysis, hypergeometric tests were used to score TCR-TCR, TCR-HLA and TCR-CMV co-occurrence, with a repertoire-size bias correction applied to TCR pairs. To estimate false discovery rates, a later analysis permuted the HLA or CMV assignments 20 times. In a later analysis, co-occurring TCRs were grouped with DBSCAN, and TCRdist sequence similarity was added when clustering was performed within HLA-allele-positive subsets. Repertoires with fewer than 30,000 or more than 120,000 public chains were left out of co-occurrence clustering, as were a few repertoires with anomalous nucleotide sharing. In its TCRdb copy, this immuneACCESS table keeps in-frame sequences only and misses some clones. Where compared with another copy, unresolved V genes explain less than half of these, and the others have no known cause. For V, J and clone size, that table is used; D and trimming come from the DNA. The sample table contains 90,000 to 110,000 clones; only one count was recorded for 76% of them. The ten largest clones add up to more than 6% of the sample.

A note on this clone: Its antigen specificity is not known. Within one base of it there is no much larger clone, and no base qualities were kept.

The cohort was made up of 500 to 850 healthy bone marrow donors. All cohort members were sampled while nominally healthy, although unrecorded immune exposures were likely present. The donor tested CMV seropositive, placing the donor among the 289 seropositive members of the cohort. A peripheral blood sample was collected from each donor, and TCR beta sequencing was performed on peripheral blood mononuclear cells. Genomic DNA was extracted from the blood cell samples with the Qiagen DNeasy Blood Extraction Kit. This receptor was obtained from a woman between 50 and 59 years old in good health and CMV-seropositive. Specimen: PBMCs. The chain uses TRBV23-1 and TRBJ1-6; the D gene remains uncertain. TRBV23-1 is identified as an open reading frame with a role that is uncertain. The nucleotide sequence is TGCGCCAGCAGTCAATCTGGGCCCCAGAATTCACCCCTCCACTTT. It specifies CASSQSGPQNSPLHF.